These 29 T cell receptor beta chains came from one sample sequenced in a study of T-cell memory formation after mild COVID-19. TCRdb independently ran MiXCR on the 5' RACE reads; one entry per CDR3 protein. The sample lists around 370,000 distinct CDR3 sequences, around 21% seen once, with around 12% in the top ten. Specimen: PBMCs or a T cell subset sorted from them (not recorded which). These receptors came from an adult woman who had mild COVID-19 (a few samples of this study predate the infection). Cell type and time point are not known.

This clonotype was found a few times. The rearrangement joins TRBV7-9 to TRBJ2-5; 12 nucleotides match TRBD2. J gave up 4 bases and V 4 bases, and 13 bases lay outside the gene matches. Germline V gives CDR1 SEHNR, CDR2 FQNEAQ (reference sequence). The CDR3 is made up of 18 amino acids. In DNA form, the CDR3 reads TGTGCCAGCAGCTCCAGACTAGCGGGGGCCACACAAGGAGAGACCCAGTACTTC. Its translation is CASSSRLAGATQGETQYF.

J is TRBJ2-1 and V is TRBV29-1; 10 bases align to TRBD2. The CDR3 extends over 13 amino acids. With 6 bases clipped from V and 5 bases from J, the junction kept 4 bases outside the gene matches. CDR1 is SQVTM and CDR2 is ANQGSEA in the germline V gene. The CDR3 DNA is TGCAGCGTGGGACTAGCGACAGACAATGAGCAGTTCTTC. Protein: CSVGLATDNEQFF.

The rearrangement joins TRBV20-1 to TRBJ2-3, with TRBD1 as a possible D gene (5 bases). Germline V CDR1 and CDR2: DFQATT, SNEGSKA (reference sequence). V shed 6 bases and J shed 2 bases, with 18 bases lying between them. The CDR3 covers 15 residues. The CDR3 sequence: CSAKIDSRITDTQYF. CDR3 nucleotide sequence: TGCAGTGCCAAAATCGACAGCCGAATCACAGATACGCAGTATTTT.

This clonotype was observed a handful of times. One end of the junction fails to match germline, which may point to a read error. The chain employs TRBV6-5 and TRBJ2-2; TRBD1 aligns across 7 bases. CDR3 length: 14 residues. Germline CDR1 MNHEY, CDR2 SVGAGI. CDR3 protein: CVSSRTGRTGELFF. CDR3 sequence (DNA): TGTGTCAGCAGTAGGACAGGTCGCACCGGGGAGCTGTTTTTT.

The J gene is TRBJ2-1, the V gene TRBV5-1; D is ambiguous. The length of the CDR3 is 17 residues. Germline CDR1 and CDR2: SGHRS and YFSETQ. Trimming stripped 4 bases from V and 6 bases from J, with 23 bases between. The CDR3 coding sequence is TGCGCCAGCAGCACCGTTATATCCCAGCAGGACGCCAATGAGCAGTTCTTC. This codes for CASSTVISQQDANEQFF. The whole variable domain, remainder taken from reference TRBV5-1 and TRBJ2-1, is KAGVTQTPRYLIKTRGQQVTLSCSPISGHRSVSWYQQTPGQGLQFLFEYFSETQRNKGNFPGRFSGRQFSNSRSEMNVSTLELGDSALYLCASSTVISQQDANEQFFGPGTRLTVL.

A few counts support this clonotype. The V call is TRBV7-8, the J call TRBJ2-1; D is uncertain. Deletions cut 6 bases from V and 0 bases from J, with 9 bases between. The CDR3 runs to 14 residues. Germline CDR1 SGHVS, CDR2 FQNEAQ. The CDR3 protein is CASRYTSSYNEQFF. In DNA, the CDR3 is TGTGCCAGCAGGTACACAAGCTCCTACAATGAGCAGTTCTTC.

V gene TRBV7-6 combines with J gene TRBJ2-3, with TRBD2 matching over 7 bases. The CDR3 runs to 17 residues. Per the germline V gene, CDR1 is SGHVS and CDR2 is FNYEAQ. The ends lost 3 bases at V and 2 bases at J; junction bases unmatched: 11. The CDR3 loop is CASSLEALAAYTDTQYF. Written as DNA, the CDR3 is TGTGCCAGCAGCTTGGAGGCCCTAGCGGCTTACACAGATACGCAGTATTTT. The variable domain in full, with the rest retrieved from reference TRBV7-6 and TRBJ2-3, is GAGVSQSPRYKVTKRGQDVALRCDPISGHVSLYWYRQALGQGPEFLTYFNYEAQQDKSGLPNDRFSAERPEGSISTLTIQRTEQRDSAMYRCASSLEALAAYTDTQYFGPGTRLTVL.

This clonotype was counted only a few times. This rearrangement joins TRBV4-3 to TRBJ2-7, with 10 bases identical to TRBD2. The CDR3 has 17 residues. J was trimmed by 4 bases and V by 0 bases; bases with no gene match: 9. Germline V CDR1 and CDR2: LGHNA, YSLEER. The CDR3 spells CASSQDWASGSMYEQYF. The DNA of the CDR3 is TGCGCCAGCAGCCAAGATTGGGCTAGCGGGAGTATGTACGAGCAGTACTTC.

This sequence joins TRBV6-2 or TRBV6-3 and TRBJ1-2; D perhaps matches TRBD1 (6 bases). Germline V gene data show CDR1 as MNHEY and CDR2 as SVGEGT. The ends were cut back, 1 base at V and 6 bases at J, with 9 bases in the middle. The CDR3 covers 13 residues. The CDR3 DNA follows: TGTGCCAGCAGTTACTGGGCAGGGGATGGCTACACCTTC. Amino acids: CASSYWAGDGYTF.

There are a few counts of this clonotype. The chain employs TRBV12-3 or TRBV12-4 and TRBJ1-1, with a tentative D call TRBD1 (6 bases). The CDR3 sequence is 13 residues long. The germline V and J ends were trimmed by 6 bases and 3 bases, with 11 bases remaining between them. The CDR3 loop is CASRGQFYTEAFF. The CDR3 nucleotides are TGTGCCAGCAGAGGACAGTTCTACACTGAAGCTTTCTTT.

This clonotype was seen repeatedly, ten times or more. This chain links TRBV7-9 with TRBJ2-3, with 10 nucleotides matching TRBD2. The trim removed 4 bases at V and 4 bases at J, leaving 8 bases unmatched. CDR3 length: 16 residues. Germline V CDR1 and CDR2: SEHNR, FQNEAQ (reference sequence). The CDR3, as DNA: TGTGCCAGCAGCTCAGATCCGGGACTAGCGCCAGATACGCAGTATTTT. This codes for CASSSDPGLAPDTQYF.

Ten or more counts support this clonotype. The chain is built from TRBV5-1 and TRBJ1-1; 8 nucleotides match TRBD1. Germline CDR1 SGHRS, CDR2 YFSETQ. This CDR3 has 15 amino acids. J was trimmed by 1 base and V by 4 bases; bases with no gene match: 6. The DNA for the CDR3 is TGCGCCAGCAGCCAGCGACAGGGGCCGAACACTGAAGCTTTCTTT. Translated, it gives CASSQRQGPNTEAFF. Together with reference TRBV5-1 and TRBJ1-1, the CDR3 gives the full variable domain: KAGVTQTPRYLIKTRGQQVTLSCSPISGHRSVSWYQQTPGQGLQFLFEYFSETQRNKGNFPGRFSGRQFSNSRSEMNVSTLELGDSALYLCASSQRQGPNTEAFFGQGTRLTVV.

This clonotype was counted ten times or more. The CDR3 is CASSREGGGYGYTF. Here the CDR3 DNA reads TGTGCCAGCTCCCGTGAGGGCGGAGGGTATGGCTACACCTTC. The chain uses TRBV18 and TRBJ1-2; D gene uncertain. Germline V gene data show CDR1 as KGHSH and CDR2 as LQKENI. This CDR3 is 14 amino acids long. The V gene lost 6 bases and the J gene lost 5 bases, with 16 bases spanning the gap.

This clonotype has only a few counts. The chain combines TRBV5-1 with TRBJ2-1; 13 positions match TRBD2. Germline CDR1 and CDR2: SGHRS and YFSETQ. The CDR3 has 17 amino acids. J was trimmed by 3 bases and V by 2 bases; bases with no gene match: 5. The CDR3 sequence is CASSFSGTSGVYNEQFF. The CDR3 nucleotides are TGCGCCAGCAGCTTTTCCGGGACTAGCGGGGTCTACAATGAGCAGTTCTTC.

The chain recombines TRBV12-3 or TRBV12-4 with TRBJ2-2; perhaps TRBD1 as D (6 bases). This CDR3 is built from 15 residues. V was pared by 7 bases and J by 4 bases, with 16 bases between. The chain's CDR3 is CASTYGTKGTGELFF. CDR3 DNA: TGTGCCAGCACATATGGGACAAAGGGCACCGGGGAGCTGTTTTTT.

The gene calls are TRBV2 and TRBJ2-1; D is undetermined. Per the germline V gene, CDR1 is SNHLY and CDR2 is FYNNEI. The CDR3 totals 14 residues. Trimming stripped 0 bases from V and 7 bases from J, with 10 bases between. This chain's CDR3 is CASSEAGWGNEQFF. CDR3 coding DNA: TGTGCCAGCAGTGAAGCAGGCTGGGGAAATGAGCAGTTCTTC.

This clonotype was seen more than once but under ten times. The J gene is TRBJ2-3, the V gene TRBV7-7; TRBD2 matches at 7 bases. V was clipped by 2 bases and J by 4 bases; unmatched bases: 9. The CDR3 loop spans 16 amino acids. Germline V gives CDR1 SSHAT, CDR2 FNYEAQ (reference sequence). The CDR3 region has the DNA TGTGCCAGCAGCTTACTGCCCCTTGGACTAGCAGATACGCAGTATTTT. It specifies CASSLLPLGLADTQYF.

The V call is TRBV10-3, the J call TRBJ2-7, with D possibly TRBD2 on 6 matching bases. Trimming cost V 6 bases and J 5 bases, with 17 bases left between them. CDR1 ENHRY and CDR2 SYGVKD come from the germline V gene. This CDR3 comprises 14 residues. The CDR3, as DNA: TGTGCCATCAGGCCCGGCGGGATAGGGCACGAGCAGTACTTC. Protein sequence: CAIRPGGIGHEQYF.

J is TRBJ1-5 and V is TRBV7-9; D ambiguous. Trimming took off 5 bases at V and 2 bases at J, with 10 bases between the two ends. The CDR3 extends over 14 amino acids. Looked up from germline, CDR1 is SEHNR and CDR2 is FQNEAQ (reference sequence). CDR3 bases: TGTGCCAGCAGCGGACCTCCTGGCAATCAGCCCCAGCATTTT. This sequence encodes CASSGPPGNQPQHF.

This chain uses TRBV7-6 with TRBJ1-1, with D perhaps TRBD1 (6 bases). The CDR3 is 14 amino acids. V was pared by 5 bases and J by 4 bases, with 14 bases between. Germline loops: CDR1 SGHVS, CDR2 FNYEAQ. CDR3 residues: CASSRTEWVTEAFF. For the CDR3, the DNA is TGTGCCAGCAGCAGGACAGAATGGGTCACTGAAGCTTTCTTT.

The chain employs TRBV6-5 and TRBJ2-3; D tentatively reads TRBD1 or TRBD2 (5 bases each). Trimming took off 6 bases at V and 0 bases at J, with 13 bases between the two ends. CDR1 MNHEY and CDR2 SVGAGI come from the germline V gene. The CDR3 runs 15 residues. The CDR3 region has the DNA TGTGCCAGCAGCTGGGGACGGACTAGCACAGATACGCAGTATTTT. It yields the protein CASSWGRTSTDTQYF.

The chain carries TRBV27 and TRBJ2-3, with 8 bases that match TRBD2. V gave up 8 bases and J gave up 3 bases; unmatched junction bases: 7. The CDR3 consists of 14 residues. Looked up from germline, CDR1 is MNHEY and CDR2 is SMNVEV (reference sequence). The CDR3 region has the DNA TGTGCCAGCGGCTCGGTAGCGGGAACAGATACGCAGTATTTT. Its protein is CASGSVAGTDTQYF.

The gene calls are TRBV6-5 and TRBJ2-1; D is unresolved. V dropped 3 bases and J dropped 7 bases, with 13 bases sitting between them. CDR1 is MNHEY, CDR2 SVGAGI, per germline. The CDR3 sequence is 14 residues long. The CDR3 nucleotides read TGTGCCAGCAGTTATTCCACCCCGGTAAATGAGCAGTTCTTC. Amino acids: CASSYSTPVNEQFF.

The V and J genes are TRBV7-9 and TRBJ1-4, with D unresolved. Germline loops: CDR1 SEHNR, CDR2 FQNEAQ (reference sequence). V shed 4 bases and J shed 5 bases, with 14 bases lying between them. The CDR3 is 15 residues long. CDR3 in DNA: TGTGCCAGCAGCTCGGGAGCAGACTCGAATGAAAAACTGTTTTTT. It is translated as CASSSGADSNEKLFF.

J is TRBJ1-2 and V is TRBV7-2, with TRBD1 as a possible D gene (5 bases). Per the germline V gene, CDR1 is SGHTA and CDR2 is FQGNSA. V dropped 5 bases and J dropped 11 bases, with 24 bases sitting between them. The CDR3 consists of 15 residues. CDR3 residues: CASSPRYGQGVGYTF. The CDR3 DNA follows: TGTGCCAGCAGCCCCAGATATGGGCAGGGAGTGGGTTACACCTTC.

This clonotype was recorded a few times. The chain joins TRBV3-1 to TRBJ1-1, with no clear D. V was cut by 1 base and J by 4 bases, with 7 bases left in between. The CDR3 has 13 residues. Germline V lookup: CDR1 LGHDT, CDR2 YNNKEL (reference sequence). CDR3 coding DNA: TGTGCCAGCAGCCAAGTGGCAGCCACTGAAGCTTTCTTT. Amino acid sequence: CASSQVAATEAFF.

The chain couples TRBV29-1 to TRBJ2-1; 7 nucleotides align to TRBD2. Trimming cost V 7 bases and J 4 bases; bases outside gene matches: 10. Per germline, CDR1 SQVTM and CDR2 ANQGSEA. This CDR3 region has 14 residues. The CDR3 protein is CSAPFPSGYNEQFF. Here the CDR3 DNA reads TGCAGCGCCCCTTTTCCTAGCGGATACAATGAGCAGTTCTTC.

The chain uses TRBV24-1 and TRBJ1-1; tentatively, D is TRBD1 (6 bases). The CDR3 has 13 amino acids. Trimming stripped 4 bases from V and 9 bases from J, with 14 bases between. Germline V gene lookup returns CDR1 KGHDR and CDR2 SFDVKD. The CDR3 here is CATSEPPGHKAFF. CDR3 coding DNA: TGTGCCACCAGTGAACCTCCGGGACACAAAGCTTTCTTT.

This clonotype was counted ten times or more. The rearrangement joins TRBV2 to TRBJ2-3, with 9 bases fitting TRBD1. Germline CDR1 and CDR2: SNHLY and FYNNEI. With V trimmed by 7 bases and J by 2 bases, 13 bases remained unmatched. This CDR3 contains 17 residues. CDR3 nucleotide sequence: TGTGCCAGCAAGGAATCCACCGGGACAGGGCCCACAGATACGCAGTATTTT. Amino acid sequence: CASKESTGTGPTDTQYF.